These 9 T cell receptor beta chains originate from one sample sequenced in a study of T cells in narcolepsy. Method: immunoSEQ multiplex PCR; TCRdb's copy keeps in-frame clones and lacks some. The table shows tens of thousands of clones, with roughly three quarters occurring only once. Specimen: CD45RA- memory CD4+ T cells from PBMCs. The source of these receptors is a human donor with narcolepsy.

The chain couples TRBV6-1 to TRBJ1-2, with 7 bases matching TRBD1. The V gene's germline CDR1 is MNHNS and CDR2 SASEGT. After removal of 5 bases from V and 6 bases from J, the junction contained 6 bases not matched to a gene. This CDR3 has 13 amino acids. This CDR3 reads CASSRQGVDGYTF. The CDR3 DNA reads TGTGCCAGCAGTCGACAGGGTGTCGATGGCTACACCTTC.

This clone was detected only a few times. This chain uses TRBV10-3 with TRBJ1-1, with D possibly being TRBD1 (6 bases). Germline CDR1 ENHRY, CDR2 SYGVKD. V was trimmed by 6 bases and J by 2 bases, leaving 13 bases between them. This CDR3 has 14 amino acids. CDR3 sequence reads: CAIRRDTDNTEAFF. DNA for the CDR3: TGTGCCATCAGACGGGACACCGATAACACTGAAGCTTTCTTT.

This clone came up once. The V and J genes are TRBV18 and TRBJ2-7; the D is unclear. CDR1 is KGHSH and CDR2 is LQKENI in the germline V gene. The CDR3 extends over 12 amino acids. V lost 4 bases to trimming and J lost 6 bases, with 10 bases between them. The CDR3 region is CASSLYSGEQYF. The CDR3 nucleotides are TGTGCCAGCTCACTATACTCCGGCGAGCAGTACTTC.

The chain carries TRBV4-2 and TRBJ2-1, with 10 bases matching TRBD2. The germline V gene has CDR1 LGHNA and CDR2 YNFKEQ. Losses at the gene ends were 0 bases for V and 9 bases for J; bases not matched to a gene: 11. The CDR3 consists of 17 residues. For the CDR3, the DNA is TGTGCCAGCAGCCAAGAAAGCGGGAGGGCCTATGCTGGTGAGCAGTTCTTC. Protein: CASSQESGRAYAGEQFF.

The chain links TRBV29-1 to TRBJ1-1; 9 nucleotides match TRBD1. The CDR3 runs to 15 residues. Per germline, CDR1 SQVTM and CDR2 ANQGSEA. Trimming took 5 bases from V and 1 from J; bases not matched to a gene: 8. Here the CDR3 DNA reads TGCAGCGTTTCTTTACCGGACAGGGGGAACACTGAAGCTTTCTTT. The encoded protein is CSVSLPDRGNTEAFF.

This sequence joins TRBV7-8 and TRBJ1-3; 10 bases map to TRBD1. The CDR3 contains 16 residues. Germline V gene sequence: CDR1 SGHVS, CDR2 FQNEAQ. Trimming at V came to 2 bases and at J to 7 bases, leaving 8 bases not matched to a gene. CDR3 region: CASSLIRGQGSNTIYF. The CDR3 region has the DNA TGTGCCAGCAGCTTAATTCGGGGACAGGGGTCGAACACCATATATTTT.

The rearrangement links TRBV27 to TRBJ1-1, with D possibly TRBD1 on 5 matching bases. The germline V and J ends were trimmed by 5 bases and 8 bases, with 12 bases remaining between them. This CDR3 is 12 amino acids long. The germline gives CDR1 MNHEY, CDR2 SMNVEV (reference sequence). In DNA form, the CDR3 reads TGTGCCAGCAGTGGGGCCCTCCGAGAAGCTTTCTTT. Protein product: CASSGALREAFF.

The chain combines TRBV5-1 with TRBJ2-1, with TRBD2 matching over 12 bases. The CDR3 is made up of 15 amino acids. Germline V gene sequence: CDR1 SGHRS, CDR2 YFSETQ. The ends lost 4 bases at V and 4 bases at J; junction bases unmatched: 3. Here the CDR3 reads CASSSTSGRYNEQFF. The CDR3 DNA reads as TGCGCCAGCAGCAGTACTAGCGGGAGGTACAATGAGCAGTTCTTC.

This clone is a singleton in its sample. The chain links TRBV5-4 to TRBJ2-3, with D perhaps TRBD1 or TRBD2 (6 bases each). Trimming pared 5 bases from V and 4 bases from J, leaving 17 bases between. The CDR3 is made up of 15 amino acids. CDR1 is SGHNT, CDR2 YYREEE, per germline (reference sequence). In DNA, the CDR3 is TGTGCCAGCAGGACAGGCGGGAAGGCGCCAGATACGCAGTATTTT. This sequence encodes CASRTGGKAPDTQYF.